This T cell receptor (beta chain) was found in a study of T-cell reconstitution after alpha-beta-depleted transplantation in children (dated by TCRdb to 2016 to 2017). For the study in its entirety: Using TCR repertoire profiling, the study followed T-cell immune reconstitution in a quantitative way in children after TCRalphabeta/CD19-depleted allogeneic hematopoietic cell transplantation. Study-level results and caveats: In some patients, the high TCRbeta diversity seen at day 60 was put down to recipient T cells and intrathymic progenitors that had survived conditioning. The apparently early alphabetaT-cell count recovery about two months after transplant was reportedly dependent on only several hundred rapidly expanded clones derived from non-depleted graft cells. Over the following months the frequencies of hyperexpanded clones went down, and after one year T-cell counts and TCRbeta diversity were mostly credited to newly produced T cells.

In regard to this clonotype: Its antigen is not yet known. Base qualities are not provided; no much larger clone lies one nucleotide away.

Libraries were made using PCR. The instrument given in TCRdb is Illumina HiSeq 2500. TCR libraries were prepared with molecular barcoding, using unique molecular identifiers to normalize TCRbeta repertoire quantification. TCRdb reprocessed the public reads (quality trimming at Q25 with fastp, clone calling with MiXCR) and kept in-frame beta chains. When rows share a CDR3 protein, they turn into one entry using the most common DNA and genes. A total of 200,000 to 250,000 distinct CDR3 sequences appear in this sample, around 7.5% of them only once. Of the sample, almost 6.5% falls within the top ten clones. The V and J ends are trimmed by 3 bases and 1 base, leaving 4 bases between them. The germline V gene provides CDR1 SGHAT and CDR2 FQNNGV. Its CDR3 holds 13 amino acids, cysteine through phenylalanine. Here the CDR3 DNA is all that survives: 39 bases in frame from base 1. In light of the paper, this sample's treatment or condition label describes: allogeneic hematopoietic cell transplantation with graft depleted of TCRalphabeta T cells and CD19 B cells. TCRalphabeta/CD19-depleted allogeneic hematopoietic cell grafts were given to the transplant recipients, all of whom were children.

The chain was built from TRBV11-2 and TRBJ1-5, with no D gene named confidently. Here the sequenced sample was PBMCs, mostly from graft donor cells, taken 180 days after TCRalphabeta/CD19-depleted stem cell transplant. This receptor was taken from a male patient between 5 and 17 years old who had a stem cell transplant for acute lymphoblastic leukemia, so the T cells may come from the graft donor. CDR3 protein: CASSLLSNQPQHF. In nucleotide form, the sequence is TGTGCCAGCAGCTTGTTAAGCAATCAGCCCCAGCATTTT.